This T cell receptor beta chain was sequenced during a study of CD8 T cells in Susac syndrome. CDR3 length: 15 residues. CDR1 and CDR2 (germline): SGHRS, YFSETQ. Trimming stripped 0 bases from V and 1 base from J, with 11 bases between. This clonotype was seen once. Its specificity is not known. Patients with stable or active relapsing-remitting disease, all of them treatment-naive, made up the multiple sclerosis controls. The authors negatively isolated CD8+ and CD4+ T cells and FACS-enriched TEMRA cells. Study findings and constraints: The relatively small number of individuals in the TCR sequencing and HLA analysis was acknowledged by the study.

RNA in amounts of about 0.5 to 1 ug was reverse transcribed with random hexamers. Across 54 Vbeta and 13 Jbeta, TCR beta CDR3 was amplified with immunoSEQ multiplex PCR. In TCRdb, the immunoSEQ multiplex PCR reads were re-called with MiXCR into one record per CDR3 protein. The sample includes about 140,000 distinct CDR3 sequences, 90% to 95% of them seen just once. The rearrangement uses TRBV5-1 and TRBJ2-7; D is unresolved. The sequence came from a human donor with multiple sclerosis. The sequencing sample was made of CD4+ T cells from PBMCs. CDR3 loop: CASSLEGLLSYEQYF. CDR3 nucleotide sequence: TGCGCCAGCAGCTTGGAAGGCCTCCTTTCCTACGAGCAGTACTTC.